This T cell receptor beta chain originates from a study of regulatory T cells in long-lasting Graves disease. In its sample, this clonotype was seen a few times. Relying on iRepertoire HTBI primers and Arm-PCR of CDR3 regions, the team built TCR beta libraries. A single record per CDR3 protein comes from TCRdb applying MiXCR to the multiplex PCR reads. The sample has 300,000 to 400,000 distinct CDR3 sequences; around 17% are singletons. The germline V gene encodes CDR1 SGHNT and CDR2 YYREEE (reference sequence). This CDR3 is 16 amino acids long. V was pared by 1 base and J by 1 base, with 3 bases of the junction left unmatched. Time point defined: newly diagnosed GD, antithyroid drugs for less than 3 months. RNA from PBMCs was the source of the TCR library. The same data also went into a second study, on T cells in Graves' hyperthyroidism and ophthalmopathy.

This TCR derives from a man in his forties with Graves disease. The starting material was peripheral blood mononuclear cells (PBMCs), obtained at new diagnosis, from a patient treated with antithyroid drugs. The rearrangement links TRBV5-4 to TRBJ2-3; 10 positions match TRBD2. The CDR3 loop is CASSLLTSGGTDTQYF. The CDR3 DNA is TGTGCCAGCAGCTTGCTCACTAGCGGGGGCACAGATACGCAGTATTTT.